Described below is a single TCR beta chain sequence and its context. Its cognate antigen is unknown. This specimen comes from a study of shared clonotypes between healthy human individuals. General observations from the study: Limited genetic and exposure-history diversity came from having few donors.

The material for each subset, its genomic DNA, was split evenly across several immunoSEQ plates. Here immunoSEQ multiplex PCR was the method, and the copy in TCRdb shows in-frame clones only, minus some. In the table there are 450,000 to 500,000 clones, roughly 80% of which are singletons. The germline V gene has CDR1 SQVTM and CDR2 ANQGSEA. This CDR3 has 14 residues. V gave up 4 bases and J gave up 4 bases, with 16 bases separating them. V is TRBV29-1 and J is TRBJ1-1, with D possibly matching TRBD1 (5 bases). The receptor was isolated from a woman aged 40 to 49 in good health. Some clones in this sample may be carry-over from other donors' samples. The sequenced material came from PBMCs. The CDR3 coding sequence is TGCAGCGTTGTCGGCGGGGGGTGGGCCACTGAAGCTTTCTTT. Translating gives CSVVGGGWATEAFF. The entire variable domain, with the rest obtained from reference TRBV29-1 and TRBJ1-1, is as follows: SAVISQKPSRDICQRGTSLTIQCQVDSQVTMMFWYRQQPGQSLTLIATANQGSEATYESGFVIDKFPISRPNLTFSTLTVSNMSPEDSSIYLCSVVGGGWATEAFFGQGTRLTVV.